A selection of T cell receptor beta chains follows, all from one sample in a study of blood T cell repertoires in COVID-19. Libraries were prepared by immunoSEQ multiplex PCR; TCRdb keeps only in-frame clonotypes and omits some of them. Of 150,000 to 200,000 clones in the sample, roughly 89% were seen once. The sample was peripheral blood. These receptors were collected from a woman in her forties or fifties with acute or convalescent COVID-19. The CDR3 runs from the conserved cysteine through the conserved F or W. Fields, in order: V gene, J gene, D gene, clone size, CDR3 DNA, CDR3 protein. A D gene is named only where the DNA matches it firmly. Size is omitted from some rows. Given values are once, few, many or a class for expanded clones.

v_call: TRBV4-1; j_call: TRBJ2-1; d_call: -; clone_size: -; cdr3_nt: TGCGCCAGCAGCCAAGAAGGGCCAGGGGACCCCAGGGGGCAGTTCTTC; cdr3_aa: CASSQEGPGDPRGQFF
v_call: TRBV10-3; j_call: TRBJ2-7; d_call: TRBD1; clone_size: -; cdr3_nt: TGTGCCATCAGTGGAACAGGGGGCGGAGGAAGCGAGCAGTACTTC; cdr3_aa: CAISGTGGGGSEQYF
v_call: TRBV6-1; j_call: TRBJ1-3; d_call: TRBD1; clone_size: -; cdr3_nt: TGTGCCAGCAGTCCGGACAGGGTTGGAAACACCATATATTTT; cdr3_aa: CASSPDRVGNTIYF
v_call: TRBV14; j_call: TRBJ2-5; d_call: -; clone_size: -; cdr3_nt: TGTGCCAGCAGCCCTAAAGAGACCCAGTACTTC; cdr3_aa: CASSPKETQYF
v_call: TRBV5-4; j_call: TRBJ1-2; d_call: TRBD1; clone_size: -; cdr3_nt: TGTGCCAGCAGCTCGGGGTCCGACAGGGGAAGTGGCTACACCTTC; cdr3_aa: CASSSGSDRGSGYTF
v_call: TRBV18; j_call: TRBJ1-1; d_call: TRBD1; clone_size: -; cdr3_nt: TGTGCCAGCTCTCCTACAGGGACAGGGGACACTGAAGCTTTCTTT; cdr3_aa: CASSPTGTGDTEAFF
v_call: TRBV19; j_call: TRBJ1-5; d_call: TRBD1; clone_size: once; cdr3_nt: TGTGCCAGTAGTGTACAGGGGCCGGATAGCAATCAGCCCCAGCATTTT; cdr3_aa: CASSVQGPDSNQPQHF
v_call: TRBV18; j_call: TRBJ1-1; d_call: -; clone_size: few; cdr3_nt: TGTGCCAGCTCACCATGGGAGCACACTGAAGCTTTCTTT; cdr3_aa: CASSPWEHTEAFF
v_call: TRBV19; j_call: TRBJ1-2; d_call: -; clone_size: -; cdr3_nt: TGTGCCAGTAACCCTAACAGGGAACAGAACTATGGCTACACCTTC; cdr3_aa: CASNPNREQNYGYTF
v_call: TRBV7-6; j_call: TRBJ1-4; d_call: -; clone_size: once; cdr3_nt: TGTGCCAGCACCCTAGGGGGGGGTGAAAAACTGTTTTTT; cdr3_aa: CASTLGGGEKLFF
v_call: TRBV19; j_call: TRBJ1-6; d_call: -; clone_size: few; cdr3_nt: TGTGCCAGTAGTATCCGCAGGGGAGACTCACCCCTCCACTTT; cdr3_aa: CASSIRRGDSPLHF
v_call: TRBV29-1; j_call: TRBJ1-5; d_call: -; clone_size: -; cdr3_nt: TGCAGCGTGGCGGACAGTGATAGCAATCAGCCCCAGCATTTT; cdr3_aa: CSVADSDSNQPQHF
v_call: TRBV11-3; j_call: TRBJ1-2; d_call: TRBD1; clone_size: -; cdr3_nt: TGTGCCAGCAGCTTAGATCGACAGGGTTTACATGGCTACACCTTC; cdr3_aa: CASSLDRQGLHGYTF
v_call: TRBV9; j_call: TRBJ1-2; d_call: TRBD1; clone_size: -; cdr3_nt: TGTGCCAGCAGCGGACAGGGCGGGAATGGCTACACCTTC; cdr3_aa: CASSGQGGNGYTF
v_call: TRBV30; j_call: TRBJ1-3; d_call: TRBD1; clone_size: once; cdr3_nt: TGTGCCTGGGACAGGGTTGGAAACACCATATATTTT; cdr3_aa: CAWDRVGNTIYF
v_call: TRBV4-3; j_call: TRBJ2-7; d_call: TRBD2; clone_size: -; cdr3_nt: TGCGCCAGCAGCCAAGAGGGAGTAGTGACTAGCGGGAGGGCCTACGAGCAGTACTTC; cdr3_aa: CASSQEGVVTSGRAYEQYF
v_call: TRBV3-1/TRBV3-2; j_call: TRBJ1-5; d_call: -; clone_size: -; cdr3_nt: TGTGCCAGCAGTCAAGGAGGGTGGAATCAGCCCCAGCATTTT; cdr3_aa: CASSQGGWNQPQHF
v_call: TRBV7-9; j_call: TRBJ1-4; d_call: TRBD1; clone_size: -; cdr3_nt: TGTGCCAGCAGCTCCGGACAGGGGAATGAAAAACTGTTTTTT; cdr3_aa: CASSSGQGNEKLFF
v_call: TRBV7-2; j_call: TRBJ1-1; d_call: -; clone_size: -; cdr3_nt: TGTGCCAGCAGCTTCGAGGGTGTGGTTCGAGCTTTCTTT; cdr3_aa: CASSFEGVVRAFF
v_call: TRBV4-1; j_call: TRBJ1-2; d_call: TRBD1; clone_size: -; cdr3_nt: TGCGCCAGCAGTCCTTTGACAGGGGGAGGGGTCCGTGGCTACACCTTC; cdr3_aa: CASSPLTGGGVRGYTF
v_call: TRBV12-5; j_call: TRBJ2-7; d_call: TRBD1; clone_size: -; cdr3_nt: TGTGCTAGTGGCCAAGGACAGGGGTCGGGCGAGCAGTACTTC; cdr3_aa: CASGQGQGSGEQYF
v_call: TRBV7-2; j_call: TRBJ1-2; d_call: TRBD1; clone_size: -; cdr3_nt: TGTGCCAGCAGCCGGGGACAGACCTATGGCTACACCTTC; cdr3_aa: CASSRGQTYGYTF
v_call: TRBV18; j_call: TRBJ2-5; d_call: -; clone_size: few; cdr3_nt: TGTGCCAGCTCACCACCTCGGGACTTCGCCCAAGAGACCCAGTACTTC; cdr3_aa: CASSPPRDFAQETQYF
v_call: TRBV5-6; j_call: TRBJ1-3; d_call: -; clone_size: -; cdr3_nt: TGTGCCAGCAGCGGGAGAGGGTCTGGAAACACCATATATTTT; cdr3_aa: CASSGRGSGNTIYF
v_call: TRBV7-2; j_call: TRBJ2-7; d_call: -; clone_size: -; cdr3_nt: TGTGCCAGCAGCTTAGGAGGGGGGACAGTCTCCTACGAGCAGTACTTC; cdr3_aa: CASSLGGGTVSYEQYF
v_call: TRBV2; j_call: TRBJ1-6; d_call: -; clone_size: -; cdr3_nt: TGTGCCAGCAGTGCTAAAAGTCTAAATTCACCCCTCCACTTT; cdr3_aa: CASSAKSLNSPLHF
v_call: TRBV6-1; j_call: TRBJ1-2; d_call: TRBD1; clone_size: -; cdr3_nt: TGTGCCAGCAGTGAAAGGACAGGGGTTAGCTATGGCTACACCTTC; cdr3_aa: CASSERTGVSYGYTF
v_call: TRBV19; j_call: TRBJ1-2; d_call: -; clone_size: -; cdr3_nt: TGTGCCAGTAGTACCCAGGACTATGGCTACACCTTC; cdr3_aa: CASSTQDYGYTF
v_call: TRBV5-6; j_call: TRBJ1-1; d_call: -; clone_size: -; cdr3_nt: TGTGCCAGCAGCAACGGGGACACCGGGTTCAACACTGAAGCTTTCTTT; cdr3_aa: CASSNGDTGFNTEAFF
v_call: TRBV10-3; j_call: TRBJ1-1; d_call: TRBD1; clone_size: -; cdr3_nt: TGTGCCATCAGTGAGTCGACAGGGTGGGCTTTCTTT; cdr3_aa: CAISESTGWAFF
v_call: TRBV19; j_call: TRBJ2-7; d_call: -; clone_size: -; cdr3_nt: TGTGCCAGTAGTGAAAATGTAGGGGCTGTAGGCTACGAGCAGTACTTC; cdr3_aa: CASSENVGAVGYEQYF
v_call: TRBV29-1; j_call: TRBJ1-2; d_call: -; clone_size: -; cdr3_nt: TGCAGCGTTGAAACAGGGTTGGTTGGCTACACCTTC; cdr3_aa: CSVETGLVGYTF
v_call: TRBV19; j_call: TRBJ1-2; d_call: -; clone_size: -; cdr3_nt: TGTGCCACCAGCAGGGTCCCCCCTCGGGGCTACACCTTC; cdr3_aa: CATSRVPPRGYTF
v_call: TRBV12-5; j_call: TRBJ2-5; d_call: -; clone_size: -; cdr3_nt: TGTGCTAGTGGTTTGGAGGGGGAGACCCAGTACTTC; cdr3_aa: CASGLEGETQYF
v_call: TRBV5-1; j_call: TRBJ2-5; d_call: TRBD1; clone_size: once; cdr3_nt: TGCGCCAGCAGCCCAGGGACAGGGGGCGAGGTGACCCAGTACTTC; cdr3_aa: CASSPGTGGEVTQYF
v_call: TRBV29-1; j_call: TRBJ1-2; d_call: TRBD1; clone_size: -; cdr3_nt: TGCAGCGTTGGGGCGCAGGGGGTCTATGGCTACACCTTC; cdr3_aa: CSVGAQGVYGYTF